The 14 T cell receptor beta chains below all came from one sample that was sequenced in a study of control samples from healthy donors and cancer patients. Method: immunoSEQ multiplex PCR; TCRdb's copy keeps in-frame clones and lacks some. Of around 9,000 clones in the sample, roughly 90% were seen once. Sample: PBMCs. Receptors originate from a man aged 60 to 69 with colorectal cancer.

The rearrangement uses TRBV5-1 and TRBJ2-2; 9 bases are a match to TRBD2. Germline V gene sequence: CDR1 SGHRS, CDR2 YFSETQ. This CDR3 region has 15 residues. With V trimmed by 4 bases and J by 6 bases, 7 bases remained unmatched. CDR3 residues: CASSTGTSSAGELFF. The CDR3 DNA reads as TGCGCCAGCAGCACTGGGACTAGCTCGGCCGGGGAGCTGTTTTTT. Combining the CDR3 with reference TRBV5-1 and TRBJ2-2 gives the whole variable domain KAGVTQTPRYLIKTRGQQVTLSCSPISGHRSVSWYQQTPGQGLQFLFEYFSETQRNKGNFPGRFSGRQFSNSRSEMNVSTLELGDSALYLCASSTGTSSAGELFFGEGSRLTVL.

The chain recombines TRBV9 with TRBJ1-1; no firm D call. The CDR3 extends over 14 amino acids. From germline, CDR1 is SGDLS and CDR2 YYNGEE. The V gene lost 3 bases and the J gene lost 1 base, with 10 bases spanning the gap. Here the CDR3 reads CASSANQANTEAFF. Written as DNA, the CDR3 is TGTGCCAGCAGCGCAAACCAAGCGAACACTGAAGCTTTCTTT.

The chain combines TRBV6-5 with TRBJ2-3; D may be TRBD2 (6 bases). The V gene's germline CDR1 is MNHEY and CDR2 SVGAGI. The CDR3 runs to 16 residues. Trimming removed 2 bases from V and 3 bases from J, with 15 bases in between. DNA for the CDR3: TGTGCCAGCAGTTACGGGCTAGCGATGCAAACAGATACGCAGTATTTT. Translated, it gives CASSYGLAMQTDTQYF.

This clone has only one observation. The rearrangement links TRBV18 to TRBJ2-1; the D gene is possibly TRBD2 (5 bases). Germline loops: CDR1 KGHSH, CDR2 LQKENI. Trimming shortened V by 3 bases and J by 3 bases, and 12 bases separated the two germline ends. The CDR3 has 15 residues. For the CDR3, the DNA is TGTGCCAGCTCACCGGCTGGGAGCAACTACAATGAGCAGTTCTTC. This codes for CASSPAGSNYNEQFF.

This clone was seen once. The chain carries TRBV7-8 and TRBJ1-6; 8 bases line up with TRBD1. The CDR3 has 15 amino acids. V shed 5 bases and J 8 bases; nucleotides not matched to a gene: 8. Germline V CDR1 and CDR2: SGHVS, FQNEAQ. The CDR3 sequence: CASSPPGQDYSPLHF. In DNA, the CDR3 is TGTGCCAGCAGCCCCCCGGGACAGGACTATTCACCCCTCCACTTT.

The rearrangement uses TRBV3-1 (or the pseudogene TRBV3-2) and TRBJ1-1; TRBD1 agrees at 9 bases. CDR3 length: 15 residues. Losses at the gene ends were 4 bases for V and 8 bases for J; bases not matched to a gene: 11. The germline gives CDR1 LGHDT, CDR2 YNNKEL (reference sequence). The CDR3 protein is CASSPMLTGGREAFF. Written as DNA, the CDR3 is TGTGCCAGCAGCCCGATGCTTACAGGGGGCCGCGAAGCTTTCTTT.

This chain connects TRBV10-2 to TRBJ2-5; D is possibly TRBD1 or TRBD2 (5 bases each). Between the trimmed V and J ends, which lost 4 bases and 3 bases, there was a span of 9 bases. This CDR3 is built from 13 residues. Germline V lookup: CDR1 WSHSY, CDR2 SAAADI. The CDR3 here is CASSVRGKETQYF. CDR3 sequence (DNA): TGCGCCAGCAGTGTTCGGGGCAAAGAGACCCAGTACTTC.

The gene calls are TRBV11-2 and TRBJ1-2; D is unclear. The CDR3 is 14 residues long. V was pared by 7 bases and J by 0 bases, with 12 bases between. The germline gives CDR1 SGHAT, CDR2 FQNNGV. This chain's CDR3 is CASNSPRPNYGYTF. CDR3 nucleotides: TGTGCCAGCAACTCCCCGAGGCCTAACTATGGCTACACCTTC.

This chain uses TRBV19 with TRBJ1-1; TRBD1 might be the D (6 bases). The CDR3 runs 14 residues. Between the trimmed V and J ends, which lost 3 bases and 1 base, there was a span of 9 bases. In germline, CDR1 is LNHDA, CDR2 SQIVND (reference sequence). CDR3 sequence (DNA): TGTGCCAGTAGTATTGGGGGCAGGAACACTGAAGCTTTCTTT. Its translation is CASSIGGRNTEAFF.

This CDR3 is CASSPPLSYNEQFF. The CDR3 DNA follows: TGTGCCAGCAGTCCCCCGCTCTCCTACAATGAGCAGTTCTTC. This chain connects TRBV25-1 to TRBJ2-1; D is unclear. The CDR3 length is 14 residues. V shed 5 bases and J shed 0 bases, with 8 bases lying between them. CDR1 is MGHDK and CDR2 is SYGVNS in the germline V gene.

Worth noting for this clone: Compared with germline, one end of the junction differs, possibly owing to a read error. The rearrangement links TRBV6-2 or TRBV6-3 to TRBJ1-5; maybe TRBD1 (5 bases). The CDR3 spans 13 residues. The germline V gene has CDR1 MNHEY and CDR2 SVGEGT. CDR3 coding DNA: TGTGCCAGCAGTGACTCAGGGAATCAGCCCCAGCATTTT. The encoded protein is CASSDSGNQPQHF.

The chain combines TRBV29-1 with TRBJ2-2; 12 nucleotides align to TRBD1. The germline CDR1 and CDR2 sequences are SQVTM and ANQGSEA. The V gene end was trimmed by 7 bases and the J gene end by 5 bases; junction bases not matched to a gene: 5. The CDR3 has 14 residues. In nucleotides, the CDR3 is TGCAGCGCCCGGGACAGGGGGCTTACCGGGGAGCTGTTTTTT. This gives the protein CSARDRGLTGELFF.

The rearrangement joins TRBV7-9 to TRBJ1-4; weak D call: TRBD1 (5 bases). In germline, CDR1 is SEHNR, CDR2 FQNEAQ (reference sequence). V was clipped by 4 bases and J by 0 bases, with 9 bases between them. The CDR3 loop spans 15 amino acids. The CDR3, as DNA: TGTGCCAGCAGCTGGGGCTCAGCAACTAATGAAAAACTGTTTTTT. It encodes CASSWGSATNEKLFF.

This clone came up a few times. The chain joins TRBV10-3 to TRBJ2-5, with D unclear. The CDR3 is 15 amino acids. CDR1 and CDR2 (germline): ENHRY, SYGVKD. Trimming took 6 bases from V and 2 from J, leaving 16 bases between them. CDR3 coding DNA: TGTGCCATCAGCATGTCCCTGGTCCAGCAAGAGACCCAGTACTTC. Translation: CAISMSLVQQETQYF.